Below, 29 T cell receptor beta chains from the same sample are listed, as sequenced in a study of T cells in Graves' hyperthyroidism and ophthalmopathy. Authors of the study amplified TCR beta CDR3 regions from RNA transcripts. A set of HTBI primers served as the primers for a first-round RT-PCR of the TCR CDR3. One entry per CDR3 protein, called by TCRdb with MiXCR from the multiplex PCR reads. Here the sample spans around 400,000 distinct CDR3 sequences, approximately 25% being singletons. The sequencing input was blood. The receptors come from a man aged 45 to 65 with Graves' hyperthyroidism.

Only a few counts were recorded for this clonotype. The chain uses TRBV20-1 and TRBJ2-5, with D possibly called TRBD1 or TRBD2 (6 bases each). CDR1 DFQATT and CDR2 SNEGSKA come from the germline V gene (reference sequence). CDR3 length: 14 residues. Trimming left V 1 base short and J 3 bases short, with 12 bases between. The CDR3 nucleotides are TGCAGTGCTAGAGGTGGGGGGCCCAAAGAGACCCAGTACTTC. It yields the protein CSARGGGPKETQYF.

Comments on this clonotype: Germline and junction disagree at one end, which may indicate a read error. This chain's CDR3 is CASSPNRGYNKQFF. The CDR3 region has the DNA TGTGCCAGCAGCCCTAATCGGGGCTACAATAAGCAGTTCTTC. The V gene is TRBV7-3, the J gene TRBJ2-1; D assignment may be TRBD1 or TRBD2 (5 bases each). This CDR3 region has 14 residues. Germline loops: CDR1 SGHTA, CDR2 FQGTGA.

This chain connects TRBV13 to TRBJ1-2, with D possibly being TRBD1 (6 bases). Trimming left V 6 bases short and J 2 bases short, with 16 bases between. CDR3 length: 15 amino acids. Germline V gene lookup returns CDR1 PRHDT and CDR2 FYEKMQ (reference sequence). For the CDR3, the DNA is TGTGCCAGCAGACCTTCAGGGGACGGGAACTATGGCTACACCTTC. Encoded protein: CASRPSGDGNYGYTF.

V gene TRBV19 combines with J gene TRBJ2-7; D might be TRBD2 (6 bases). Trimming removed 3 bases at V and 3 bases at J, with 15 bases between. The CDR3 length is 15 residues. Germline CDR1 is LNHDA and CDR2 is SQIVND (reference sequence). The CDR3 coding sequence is TGTGCCAGTAGTATTCCACGCGGGACCCACTACGAGCAGTACTTC. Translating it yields CASSIPRGTHYEQYF. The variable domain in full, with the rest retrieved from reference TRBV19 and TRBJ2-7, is DGGITQSPKYLFRKEGQNVTLSCEQNLNHDAMYWYRQDPGQGLRLIYYSQIVNDFQKGDIAEGYSVSREKKESFPLTVTSAQKNPTAFYLCASSIPRGTHYEQYFGPGTRLTVT.

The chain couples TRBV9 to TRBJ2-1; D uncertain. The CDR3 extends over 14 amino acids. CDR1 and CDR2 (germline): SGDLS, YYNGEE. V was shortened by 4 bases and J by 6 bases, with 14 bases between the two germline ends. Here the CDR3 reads CASSSPPLGNEQFF. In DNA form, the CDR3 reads TGTGCCAGCAGCTCCCCTCCCCTCGGCAATGAGCAGTTCTTC. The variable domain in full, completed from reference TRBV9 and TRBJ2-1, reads DSGVTQTPKHLITATGQRVTLRCSPRSGDLSVYWYQQSLDQGLQFLIQYYNGEERAKGNILERFSAQQFPDLHSELNLSSLELGDSALYFCASSSPPLGNEQFFGPGTRLTVL.

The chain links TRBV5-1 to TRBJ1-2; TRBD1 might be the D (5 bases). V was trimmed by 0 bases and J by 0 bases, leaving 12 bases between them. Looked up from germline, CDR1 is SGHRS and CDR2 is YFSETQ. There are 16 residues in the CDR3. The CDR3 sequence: CASSLGVQGANYGYTF. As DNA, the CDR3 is TGCGCCAGCAGCTTGGGAGTGCAGGGTGCTAACTATGGCTACACCTTC.

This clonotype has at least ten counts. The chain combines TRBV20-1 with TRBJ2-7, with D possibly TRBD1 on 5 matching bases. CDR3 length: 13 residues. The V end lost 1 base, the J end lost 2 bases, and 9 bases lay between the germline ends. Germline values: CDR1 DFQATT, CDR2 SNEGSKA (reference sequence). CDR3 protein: CSARGRVPYEQYF. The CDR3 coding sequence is TGCAGTGCTAGAGGCAGGGTGCCCTACGAGCAGTACTTC.

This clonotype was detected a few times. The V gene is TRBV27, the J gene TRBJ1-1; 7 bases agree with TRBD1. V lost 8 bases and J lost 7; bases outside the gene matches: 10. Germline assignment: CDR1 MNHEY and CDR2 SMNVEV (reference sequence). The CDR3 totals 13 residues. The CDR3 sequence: CASRGGGFSEAFF. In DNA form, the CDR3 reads TGTGCCAGCCGGGGAGGGGGCTTTAGTGAAGCTTTCTTT.

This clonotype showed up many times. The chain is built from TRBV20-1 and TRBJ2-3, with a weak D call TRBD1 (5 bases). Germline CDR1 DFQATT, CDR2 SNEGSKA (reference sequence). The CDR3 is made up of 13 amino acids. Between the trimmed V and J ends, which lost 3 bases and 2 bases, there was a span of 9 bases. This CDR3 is CSARDTYTDTQYF. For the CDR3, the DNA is TGCAGTGCTAGGGACACCTACACAGATACGCAGTATTTT.

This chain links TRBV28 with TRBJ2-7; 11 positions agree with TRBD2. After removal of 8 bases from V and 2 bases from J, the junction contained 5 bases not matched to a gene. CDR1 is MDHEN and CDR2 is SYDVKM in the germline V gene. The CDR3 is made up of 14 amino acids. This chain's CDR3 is CASGNSGRAYEQYF. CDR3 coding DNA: TGTGCCAGCGGAAATAGCGGGAGGGCCTACGAGCAGTACTTC.

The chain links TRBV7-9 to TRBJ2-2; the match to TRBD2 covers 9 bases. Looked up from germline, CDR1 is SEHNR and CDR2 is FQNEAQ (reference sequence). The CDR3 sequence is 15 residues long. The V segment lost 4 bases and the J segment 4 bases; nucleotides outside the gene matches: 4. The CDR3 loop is CASSYSGRGTGELFF. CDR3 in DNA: TGTGCCAGCAGCTATAGCGGGAGAGGCACCGGGGAGCTGTTTTTT.

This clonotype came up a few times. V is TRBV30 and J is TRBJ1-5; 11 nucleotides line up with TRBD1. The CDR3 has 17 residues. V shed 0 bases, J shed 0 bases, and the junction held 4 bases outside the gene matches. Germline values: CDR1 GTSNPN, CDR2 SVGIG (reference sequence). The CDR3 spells CAWSVRTGGYSNQPQHF. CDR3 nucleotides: TGTGCCTGGAGTGTGCGGACAGGGGGCTATAGCAATCAGCCCCAGCATTTT.

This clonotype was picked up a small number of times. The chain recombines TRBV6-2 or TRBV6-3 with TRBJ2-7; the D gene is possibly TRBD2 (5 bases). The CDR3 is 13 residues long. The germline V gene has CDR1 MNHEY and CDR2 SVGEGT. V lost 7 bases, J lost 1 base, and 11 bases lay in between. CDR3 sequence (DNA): TGTGCCAGCAACCCTCGGGAATCCTACGAGCAGTACTTC. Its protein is CASNPRESYEQYF.

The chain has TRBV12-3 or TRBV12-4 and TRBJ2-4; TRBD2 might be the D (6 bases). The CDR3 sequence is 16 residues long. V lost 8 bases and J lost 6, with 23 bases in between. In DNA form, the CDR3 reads TGTGCCAGCCGTCTGCAGAGACGGGAGTTCCCAAACATTCAGTACTTC. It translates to CASRLQRREFPNIQYF.

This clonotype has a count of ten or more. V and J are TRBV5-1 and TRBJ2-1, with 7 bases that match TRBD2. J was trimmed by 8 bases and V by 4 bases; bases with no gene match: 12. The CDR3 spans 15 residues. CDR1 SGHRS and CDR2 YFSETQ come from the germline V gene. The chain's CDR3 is CASSLGRTRSYEQFF. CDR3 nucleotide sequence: TGCGCCAGCAGCCTTGGGCGGACTAGAAGCTATGAGCAGTTCTTC.

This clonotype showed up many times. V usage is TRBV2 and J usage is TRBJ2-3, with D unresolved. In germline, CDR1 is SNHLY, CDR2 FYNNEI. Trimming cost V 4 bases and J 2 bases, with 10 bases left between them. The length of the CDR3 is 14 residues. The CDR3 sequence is CASSGGPHTDTQYF. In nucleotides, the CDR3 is TGTGCCAGCAGTGGTGGTCCTCACACAGATACGCAGTATTTT.

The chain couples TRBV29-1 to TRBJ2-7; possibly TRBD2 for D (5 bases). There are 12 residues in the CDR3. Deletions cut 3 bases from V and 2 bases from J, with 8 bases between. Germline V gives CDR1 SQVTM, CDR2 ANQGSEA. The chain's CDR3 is CSVDHGTYEQYF. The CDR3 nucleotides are TGCAGCGTTGATCACGGGACCTACGAGCAGTACTTC.

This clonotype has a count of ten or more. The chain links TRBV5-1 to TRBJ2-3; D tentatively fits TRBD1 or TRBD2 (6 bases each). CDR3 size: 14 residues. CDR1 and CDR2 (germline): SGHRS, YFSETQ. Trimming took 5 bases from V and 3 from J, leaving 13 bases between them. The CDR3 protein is CASRQGGRTDTQYF. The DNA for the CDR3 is TGCGCCAGCAGACAGGGAGGCCGGACAGATACGCAGTATTTT.

CDR3 DNA sequence: TGTGCCAGCAGCCCTAGCTCCGTGAGGGCCATCCGGGGGGAGCAGTACTTC. Encoded protein: CASSPSSVRAIRGEQYF. This rearrangement joins TRBV7-9 to TRBJ2-7; TRBD2 is a possible D gene (6 bases). Germline V gene lookup returns CDR1 SEHNR and CDR2 FQNEAQ (reference sequence). Trimming stripped 5 bases from V and 7 bases from J, with 27 bases between. This CDR3 has 17 residues.

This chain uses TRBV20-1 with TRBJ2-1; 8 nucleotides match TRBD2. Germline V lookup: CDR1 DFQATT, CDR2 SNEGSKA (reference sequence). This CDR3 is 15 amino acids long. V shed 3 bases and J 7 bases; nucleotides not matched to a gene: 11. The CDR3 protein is CSARVAGRPMNEQFF. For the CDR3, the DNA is TGCAGTGCTAGGGTAGCGGGACGCCCGATGAATGAGCAGTTCTTC.

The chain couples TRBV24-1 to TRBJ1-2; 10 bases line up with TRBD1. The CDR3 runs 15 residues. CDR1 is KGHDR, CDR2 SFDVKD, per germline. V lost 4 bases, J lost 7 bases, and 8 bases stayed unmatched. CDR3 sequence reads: CATSDPGQGDSGYTF. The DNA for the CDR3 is TGTGCCACCAGTGACCCCGGACAGGGGGACTCTGGCTACACCTTC.

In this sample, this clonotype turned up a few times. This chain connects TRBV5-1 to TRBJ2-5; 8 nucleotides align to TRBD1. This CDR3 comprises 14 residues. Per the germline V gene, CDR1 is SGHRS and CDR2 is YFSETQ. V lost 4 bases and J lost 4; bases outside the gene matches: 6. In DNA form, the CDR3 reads TGCGCCAGCAGCCCCACGACAGGGGCAGAGACCCAGTACTTC. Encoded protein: CASSPTTGAETQYF. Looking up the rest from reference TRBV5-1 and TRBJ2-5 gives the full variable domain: KAGVTQTPRYLIKTRGQQVTLSCSPISGHRSVSWYQQTPGQGLQFLFEYFSETQRNKGNFPGRFSGRQFSNSRSEMNVSTLELGDSALYLCASSPTTGAETQYFGPGTRLLVL.

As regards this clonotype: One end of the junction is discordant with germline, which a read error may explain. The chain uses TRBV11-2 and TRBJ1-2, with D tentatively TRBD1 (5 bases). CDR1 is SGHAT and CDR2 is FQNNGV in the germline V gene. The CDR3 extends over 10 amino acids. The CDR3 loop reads CASSLDRRTF. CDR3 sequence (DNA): TGTGCCAGCAGTTTAGACAGACGCACCTTC.

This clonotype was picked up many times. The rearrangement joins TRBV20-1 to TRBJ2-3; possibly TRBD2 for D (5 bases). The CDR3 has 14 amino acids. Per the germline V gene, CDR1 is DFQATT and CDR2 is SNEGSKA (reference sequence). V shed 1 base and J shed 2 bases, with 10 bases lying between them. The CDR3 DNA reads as TGCAGTGCTAGAGTTATAGCGATCACAGATACGCAGTATTTT. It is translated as CSARVIAITDTQYF.

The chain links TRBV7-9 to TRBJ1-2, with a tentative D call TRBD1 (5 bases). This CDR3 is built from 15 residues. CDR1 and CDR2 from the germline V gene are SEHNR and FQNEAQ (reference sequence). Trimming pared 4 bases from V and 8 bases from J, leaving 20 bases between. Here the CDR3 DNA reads TGTGCCAGCAGCTCTCGGGAACAGATGACAGAGGGCTACACCTTC. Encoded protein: CASSSREQMTEGYTF.

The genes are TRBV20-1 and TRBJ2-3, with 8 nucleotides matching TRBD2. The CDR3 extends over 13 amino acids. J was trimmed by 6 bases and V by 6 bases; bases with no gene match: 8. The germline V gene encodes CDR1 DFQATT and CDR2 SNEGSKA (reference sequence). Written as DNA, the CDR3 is TGCAGTGCCCTCAGCGGGAGCGGGGATACGCAGTATTTT. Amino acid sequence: CSALSGSGDTQYF.

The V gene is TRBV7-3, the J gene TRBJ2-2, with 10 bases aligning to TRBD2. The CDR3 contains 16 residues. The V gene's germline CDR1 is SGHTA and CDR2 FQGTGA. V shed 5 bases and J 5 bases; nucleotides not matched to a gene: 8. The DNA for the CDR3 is TGTGCCAGCAGCCCCATAGCGGGAGGAGTGACCGGGGAGCTGTTTTTT. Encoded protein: CASSPIAGGVTGELFF.

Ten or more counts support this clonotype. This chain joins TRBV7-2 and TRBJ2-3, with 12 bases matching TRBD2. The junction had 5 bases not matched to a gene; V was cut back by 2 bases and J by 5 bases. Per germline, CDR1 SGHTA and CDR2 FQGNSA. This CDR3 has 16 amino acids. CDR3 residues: CASSLTSGLAGDTQYF. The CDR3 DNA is TGTGCCAGCAGCTTAACCTCGGGACTAGCGGGAGATACGCAGTATTTT.

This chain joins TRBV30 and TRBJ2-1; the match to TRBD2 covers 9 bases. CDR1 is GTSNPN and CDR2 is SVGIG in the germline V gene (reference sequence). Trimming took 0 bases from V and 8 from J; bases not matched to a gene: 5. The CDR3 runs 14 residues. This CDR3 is CAWSVAGGWDEQFF. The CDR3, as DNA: TGTGCCTGGAGTGTAGCGGGAGGATGGGATGAGCAGTTCTTC.